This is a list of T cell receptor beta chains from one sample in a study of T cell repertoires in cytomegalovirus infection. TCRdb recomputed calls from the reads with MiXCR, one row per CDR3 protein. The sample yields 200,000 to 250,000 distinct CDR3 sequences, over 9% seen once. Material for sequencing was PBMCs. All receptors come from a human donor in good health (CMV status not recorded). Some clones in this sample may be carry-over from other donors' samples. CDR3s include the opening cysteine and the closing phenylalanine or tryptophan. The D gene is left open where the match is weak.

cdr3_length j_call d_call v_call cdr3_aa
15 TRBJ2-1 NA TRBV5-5 CASSLEQGGLGEQFF
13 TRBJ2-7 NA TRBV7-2 CASSSPTVGEQYF
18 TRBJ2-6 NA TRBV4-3 CASSRTPGHGSGANVLTF
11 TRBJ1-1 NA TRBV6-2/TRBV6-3 CASSYEAEAFF
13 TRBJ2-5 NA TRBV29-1 CSVAGQTQETQYF
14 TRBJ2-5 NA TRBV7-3 CASSLSGAQETQYF
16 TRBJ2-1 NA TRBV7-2 CASSRNGGANYNEQFF
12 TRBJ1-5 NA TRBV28 CATTNSNQPQHF
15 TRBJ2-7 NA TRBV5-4 CASSLGRGAMGEQYF
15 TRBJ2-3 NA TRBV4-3 CASRLGGASTDTQYF
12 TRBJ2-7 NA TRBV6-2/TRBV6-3 CASSGGLGEQYF
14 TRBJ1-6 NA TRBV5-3 CASSQGDGGSPLHF
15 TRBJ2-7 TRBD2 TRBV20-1 CSARDMTSGSYEQYF
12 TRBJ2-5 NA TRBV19 CASRTGKETQYF
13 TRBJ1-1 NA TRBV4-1 CASSQNRVTEAFF
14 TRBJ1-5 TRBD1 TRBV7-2 CASSQRTGVQPQHF
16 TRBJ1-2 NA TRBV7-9 CASSSFRGSTLYGYTF
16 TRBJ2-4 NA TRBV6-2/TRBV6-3 CASSRTGRLAKNIQYF
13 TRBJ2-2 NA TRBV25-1 CASRKTGSGELFF
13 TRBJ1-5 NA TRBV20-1 CSARSGSFQPQHF
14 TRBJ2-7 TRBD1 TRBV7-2 CASSLEAGGYEQYF
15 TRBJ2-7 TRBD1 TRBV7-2 CASSSEGQGADEQYF
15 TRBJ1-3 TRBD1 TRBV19 CASRDRANSGNTIYF
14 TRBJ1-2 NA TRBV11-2 CASSPDSSNYGYTF
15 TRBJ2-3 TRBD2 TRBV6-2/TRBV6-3 CASTNGRYSGDTQYF
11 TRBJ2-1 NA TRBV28 CASSLLDEQFF
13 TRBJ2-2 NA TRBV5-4 CASSSTGPGELFF
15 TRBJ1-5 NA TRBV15 CATSRDQGEGWPQHF
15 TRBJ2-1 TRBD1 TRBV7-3 CASSLIGGPDNEQFF
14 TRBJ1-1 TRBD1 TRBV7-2 CASSSGQGHTEAFF
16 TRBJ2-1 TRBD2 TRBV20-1 CSASSPGLAANNEQFF
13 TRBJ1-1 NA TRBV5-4 CASSLSWDSEAFF
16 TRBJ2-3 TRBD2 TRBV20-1 CSASSGLAIRTDTQYF
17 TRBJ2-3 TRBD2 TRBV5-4 CASSPRTSGIRSDTQYF
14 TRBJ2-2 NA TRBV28 CASRGIYYTGELFF
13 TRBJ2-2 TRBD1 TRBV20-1 CSARGQVNGELFF
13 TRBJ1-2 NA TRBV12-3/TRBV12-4 CASSFKAGVGYTF
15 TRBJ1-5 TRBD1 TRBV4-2 CASSQGTGSNQPQHF
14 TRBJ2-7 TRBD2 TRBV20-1 CSAIDLAGDYEQYF
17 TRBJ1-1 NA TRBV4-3 CASSQDLSRDSGTEAFF
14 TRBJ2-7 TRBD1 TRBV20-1 CSARSSGQRYEQYF
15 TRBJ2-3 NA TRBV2 CASSEGGMITDTQYF
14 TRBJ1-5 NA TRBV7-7 CASRLPDNNQPQHF
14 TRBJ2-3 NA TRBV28 CASSSLTGTDTQYF
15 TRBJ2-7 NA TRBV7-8 CASSLAPGDSYEQYF
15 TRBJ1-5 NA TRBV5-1 CASSLEPGVNQPQHF
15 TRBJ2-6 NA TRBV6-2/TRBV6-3 CASLRQDSGANVLTF
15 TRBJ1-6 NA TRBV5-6 CASSGGQSYNSPLHF
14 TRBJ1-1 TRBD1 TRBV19 CASSGGQPNTEAFF
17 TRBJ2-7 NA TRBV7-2 CASSPSPGFMKSYEQYF
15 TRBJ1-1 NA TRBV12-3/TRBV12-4 CASSHGQLMNTEAFF
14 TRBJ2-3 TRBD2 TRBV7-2 CASSLARGERAQYF
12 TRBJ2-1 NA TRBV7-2 CASSLPSYEQFF
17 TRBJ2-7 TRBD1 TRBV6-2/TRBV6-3 CASSYSRIRDSSYEQYF
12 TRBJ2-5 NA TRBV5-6 CASSTQTETQYF